The 11 T cell receptor beta chains below were found in one sample sequenced in a study of naive and memory T cell subsets. The SP2 primer and nested alpha and beta constant region primers amplified ligated cDNA in four rounds. TCRdb itself ran the 5' RACE reads through MiXCR, one entry per CDR3 protein. The repertoire consists of more than 55,000 distinct CDR3 sequences, with over 6% occurring once and the leading ten covering approximately 9.7%. An oligonucleotide containing a UMI was ligated to the 3' end of TCR cDNA. Receptor source: a female donor in good health.

This clonotype was found many times. The J gene is TRBJ1-1, the V gene TRBV29-1; a possible D gene is TRBD1 (6 bases). The length of the CDR3 is 14 residues. The germline CDR1 and CDR2 sequences are SQVTM and ANQGSEA. Trimming left V 4 bases short and J 4 bases short, with 16 bases between. The CDR3 region is CSVGSLTGSTEAFF. The CDR3 DNA reads TGCAGCGTTGGGAGCCTCACAGGGTCCACTGAAGCTTTCTTT.

The rearrangement uses TRBV7-8 and TRBJ2-1; TRBD1 aligns across 7 bases. Per the germline V gene, CDR1 is SGHVS and CDR2 is FQNEAQ. CDR3 length equals 12 residues. The trim removed 4 bases at V and 15 bases at J, leaving 9 bases unmatched. This chain's CDR3 is CASSSGNRGWFF. The CDR3 nucleotides are TGTGCCAGCAGCTCAGGGAACAGGGGATGGTTCTTC.

This clonotype showed up many times. The chain carries TRBV6-4 and TRBJ1-1, with D maybe TRBD1 (6 bases). From germline, CDR1 is MRHNA and CDR2 SNTAGT. CDR3 length: 13 residues. V was shortened by 0 bases and J by 6 bases, with 8 bases between the two germline ends. The CDR3: CASSDSEGAEAFF. The CDR3, as DNA: TGTGCCAGCAGTGACTCGGAGGGGGCTGAAGCTTTCTTT.

This clonotype was counted ten times or more. This chain links TRBV5-1 with TRBJ1-1; TRBD1 is a possible D gene (6 bases). The germline gives CDR1 SGHRS, CDR2 YFSETQ. The V end was cut by 1 base, the J end by 3 bases, with 16 bases between. The CDR3 has 16 residues. The CDR3 DNA reads TGCGCCAGCAGCTTGTCGCGGGGGCTCATCCACACTGAAGCTTTCTTT. Translation gives CASSLSRGLIHTEAFF.

The chain links TRBV12-5 to TRBJ1-1; D unclear. Per germline, CDR1 LGHNT and CDR2 FRNRAP. Trimming shortened V by 5 bases and J by 4 bases, and 11 bases separated the two germline ends. This CDR3 has 13 residues. The CDR3 nucleotides read TGTGCTAGTGGTCAGGAGTGTGGCACTGAAGCTTTCTTT. It translates to CASGQECGTEAFF.

This sequence joins TRBV11-2 and TRBJ2-5; D gene ambiguous. Trimming shortened V by 5 bases and J by 4 bases, and 11 bases separated the two germline ends. Germline CDR1 reads SGHAT; CDR2 reads FQNNGV. The CDR3 sequence is 13 residues long. The CDR3 loop reads CASSPVPVETQYF. CDR3 coding DNA: TGTGCCAGCAGCCCCGTCCCGGTAGAGACCCAGTACTTC.

This clonotype was detected ten times or more. The chain employs TRBV7-9 and TRBJ1-4; no definite D call. The germline gives CDR1 SEHNR, CDR2 FQNEAQ (reference sequence). This CDR3 contains 11 residues. V dropped 3 bases and J dropped 8 bases, with 4 bases sitting between them. The CDR3 DNA follows: TGTGCCAGCAGCTTCAACGAAAAACTGTTTTTT. Residues: CASSFNEKLFF.

Details on this clonotype: With a much larger clone just one base away, this may be a read error. The chain links TRBV3-1 to TRBJ1-2, with D unresolved. Trimming pared 4 bases from V and 3 bases from J, leaving 15 bases between. The CDR3 runs to 15 residues. CDR1 and CDR2 (germline): LGHDT, YNNKEL (reference sequence). The CDR3 loop reads CASSLQQQRYYGYTF. For the CDR3, the DNA is TGTGCCAGCAGCCTCCAACAACAGCGATACTATGGCTACACCTTC.

In this sample, this clonotype turned up a few times. The chain uses TRBV20-1 and TRBJ1-5; D call uncertain. Trimming pared 2 bases from V and 7 bases from J, leaving 12 bases between. This CDR3 contains 13 residues. CDR1 DFQATT and CDR2 SNEGSKA come from the germline V gene (reference sequence). The CDR3 loop reads CSARNPGGQPQHF. The CDR3 region has the DNA TGCAGTGCTAGAAACCCCGGAGGACAGCCCCAGCATTTT.

There are many counts of this clonotype. The chain uses TRBV9 and TRBJ2-3; unclear D gene. Trimming removed 4 bases from V and 8 bases from J, with 20 bases in between. The CDR3 totals 15 residues. Germline V gives CDR1 SGDLS, CDR2 YYNGEE. The CDR3 reads CASSPEADHLGTQYF. The CDR3, as DNA: TGTGCCAGCAGCCCCGAGGCGGACCACCTCGGTACGCAGTATTTT.

The CDR3 protein is CASSQMRADTQYF. The DNA for the CDR3 is TGTGCCAGCAGCCAAATGAGGGCAGATACGCAGTATTTT. The gene calls are TRBV3-1 and TRBJ2-3; D is possibly TRBD2 (5 bases). There are 13 residues in the CDR3. In germline, CDR1 is LGHDT, CDR2 YNNKEL (reference sequence). V lost 2 bases to trimming and J lost 4 bases, with 7 bases between them.